This record covers a single T cell receptor beta chain. This specimen comes from a study of blood T cell repertoires in COVID-19. Germline CDR1 MDHEN, CDR2 SYDVKM. This CDR3 region has 16 residues. The germline V and J ends were trimmed by 3 bases and 1 base, with 13 bases remaining between them. Sequencing used immunoSEQ multiplex PCR; TCRdb keeps in-frame clones, though not all of them. The sample yields over 35,000 clones, about 92% seen once. The TCR originated in a man aged 65-85 years with active COVID-19. Sequencing used peripheral blood. V is TRBV28 and J is TRBJ1-5, with unresolved D. The CDR3 DNA reads TGTGCCAGCAGTTTGCCCTACGGTTTCAGCAATCAGCCCCAGCATTTT. Translating it yields CASSLPYGFSNQPQHF.